This is a list of T cell receptor beta chains from one sample in a study of blood T cell repertoires in COVID-19. The method was immunoSEQ multiplex PCR; TCRdb's version includes in-frame clones alone and lacks a portion of them. The top ten clones hold roughly 10% of a sample with a few hundred thousand clones, about 86% of them seen once. The sample was peripheral blood. These receptors all come from an elderly man with acute or convalescent COVID-19. CDR3s include the opening cysteine and the closing phenylalanine or tryptophan. Fields, in order: V gene, J gene, D gene, clone size, CDR3 DNA, CDR3 protein. The D gene is left open where the match is weak. Clone size is given for some rows only: seen once, a few or many times, or a class if the clone is expanded.

TRBV3-1/TRBV3-2	TRBJ1-3	-	-	TGTGCCAGCAGCCAAGTCGGAGGGAACACCATATATTTT	CASSQVGGNTIYF
TRBV30	TRBJ1-2	-	-	TGTGCCTGGAGTGGACAGGTAGTCTATGGCTACACCTTC	CAWSGQVVYGYTF
TRBV12-3/TRBV12-4	TRBJ2-1	-	-	TGTGCCAGCAACACCGGGGTACGTGAGCAGTTCTTC	CASNTGVREQFF
TRBV7-8	TRBJ2-5	TRBD1	-	TGTGCCAGCAGCTCAAGGACAGGGCAAGAGACCCAGTACTTC	CASSSRTGQETQYF
TRBV29-1	TRBJ2-1	-	-	TGCAGCGTTGCGGGGGAAGGCTCCTACAATGAGCAGTTCTTC	CSVAGEGSYNEQFF
TRBV20-1	TRBJ1-6	-	-	TGCAGTGCCCCCGTCAGAAGTCTCCTCCACTTT	CSAPVRSLLHF
TRBV2	TRBJ2-3	-	once	TGTGCCAGCAAGGAGGGAATTAGCACAGATACGCAGTATTTT	CASKEGISTDTQYF
TRBV2	TRBJ1-5	-	-	TGTGCCAGCAGTGAATGGGGCATAGATCAGCCCCAGCATTTT	CASSEWGIDQPQHF
TRBV28	TRBJ1-2	-	-	TGTGCCAGCAGTTTATCGGCGGATGGCTACACCTTC	CASSLSADGYTF
TRBV19	TRBJ1-1	TRBD1	-	TGTGCCAGTAGTATCAAGGGGGCCACTGAAGCTTTCTTT	CASSIKGATEAFF
TRBV10-2	TRBJ1-5	-	once	TGCGCCAGCAGTGAGTCTAGTTTAGTACAGGGTGGACAGCCCCAGCATTTT	CASSESSLVQGGQPQHF
TRBV5-1	TRBJ2-2	-	-	TGCGCCAGCAGCTTGGTAGGGCGGGCCGGGGAGCTGTTTTTT	CASSLVGRAGELFF
TRBV5-6	TRBJ2-7	TRBD1	once	TGTGCCAGCAGCAGGGACCTTCGACAGGGGGAGAACTTC	CASSRDLRQGENF
TRBV29-1	TRBJ2-1	-	-	TGCAGCGTTGAAGAGTGGTACCAGTACAATGAGCAGTTCTTC	CSVEEWYQYNEQFF
TRBV5-1	TRBJ2-2	-	once	TGCGCCAGCAGTCCAGACTCGACGGCAAACACCGGGGAGCTGTTTTTT	CASSPDSTANTGELFF
TRBV30	TRBJ2-7	-	once	TGTGCCTGGAGTGTAAACATGGCAGAGCAGTACTTC	CAWSVNMAEQYF
TRBV2	TRBJ2-7	TRBD1	-	TGTGCCAGCACTTGGACAGGGAACTACGAGCAGTACTTC	CASTWTGNYEQYF
TRBV11-2	TRBJ2-3	-	-	TGTGCCAGCAGCCTCGACCGGGAGAATACGCAGTATTTT	CASSLDRENTQYF
TRBV27	TRBJ1-5	-	-	TGTGCCAGCAGTCTCGGTTTTCTTGCGAATCAGCCCCAGCATTTT	CASSLGFLANQPQHF
TRBV18	TRBJ2-1	TRBD2	-	TGTGCCAGCTCACCCGGACTAGCGGGAGGGGGAAATGAGCAGTTCTTC	CASSPGLAGGGNEQFF
TRBV5-1	TRBJ2-5	TRBD1	-	TGCGCCAGCAGCTTCGGGACAGGGGGCGTAAAAGAGACCCAGTACTTC	CASSFGTGGVKETQYF
TRBV24-1	TRBJ2-2	-	-	TGTGCCACCAGTGAGAGTGTCACCGGGGAGCTGTTTTTT	CATSESVTGELFF